The clone carrying this TCR beta chain was detected many times. Its antigen remains unknown. The entry originates in a study of T cells after yellow fever vaccination. General study results and limits: Booster samples showed a return of most primary-vaccination clones (roughly 96% CD4, around 88% CD8). Any FACS-sorted repertoire could hold abundant clonotypes that contaminate it from the bulk population. Only a minor proportion of clonotypes was detected across both CD4 and CD8 compartments.

They built TCR cDNA with 5'RACE template switching, a step that put in a universal primer site and UMIs. Each CDR3 protein gets one entry after TCRdb re-called the 5' RACE reads with MiXCR. Among just under 600,000 distinct CDR3 sequences listed, approximately 13% were seen once. CDR1 is MDHEN and CDR2 is SYDVKM in the germline V gene. V was pared by 4 bases and J by 1 base, with 4 bases of the junction left unmatched. CDR3 length: 15 amino acids. The chain combines TRBV28 with TRBJ1-1; TRBD1 matches at 9 bases. The source material was PBMCs, sampled on the day of the yellow fever booster vaccination. This clonotype was sampled from a young man who received the YFV17D yellow fever vaccine. CDR3 residues: CASSSGGQGNTEAFF. The CDR3 region has the DNA TGTGCCAGCAGTTCCGGGGGACAGGGGAACACTGAAGCTTTCTTT.